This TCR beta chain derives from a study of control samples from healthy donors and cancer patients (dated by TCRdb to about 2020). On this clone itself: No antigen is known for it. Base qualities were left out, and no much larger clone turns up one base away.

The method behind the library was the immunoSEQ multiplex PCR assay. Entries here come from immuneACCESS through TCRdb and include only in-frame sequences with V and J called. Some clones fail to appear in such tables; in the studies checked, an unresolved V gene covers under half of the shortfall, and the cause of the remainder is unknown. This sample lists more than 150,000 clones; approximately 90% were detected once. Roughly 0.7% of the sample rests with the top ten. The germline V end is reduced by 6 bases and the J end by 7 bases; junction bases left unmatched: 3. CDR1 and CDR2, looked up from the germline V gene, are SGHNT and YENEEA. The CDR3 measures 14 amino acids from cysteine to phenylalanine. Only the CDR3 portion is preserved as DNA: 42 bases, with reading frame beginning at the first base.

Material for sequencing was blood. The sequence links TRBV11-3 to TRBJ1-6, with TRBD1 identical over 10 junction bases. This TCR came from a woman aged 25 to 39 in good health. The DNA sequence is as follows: TGTGCCAGCAGGTCGGGACAGGGGAATTCACCCCTCCACTTT. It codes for CASRSGQGNSPLHF.